These T cell receptor beta chains were read from a single sample in a study of Graves' ophthalmopathy and Graves' hyperthyroidism. TCRdb passed the multiplex PCR reads through MiXCR, listing each CDR3 protein once. The sample comprises approximately 160,000 distinct CDR3 sequences, roughly two fifths of which are singletons, and around 9.3% rests with the top ten. Sequenced input: peripheral blood. All receptors come from a man aged 25-40 years with Graves' ophthalmopathy. The CDR3 runs from the conserved cysteine through the conserved F or W. The D gene is left open where the match is weak. Rows give clone size only sometimes, using once, few, many, or a class for an expanded clone.

j_gene | v_gene | abundance | d_gene | CDR3nt | CDR3aa
TRBJ2-2 | TRBV27 | . | . | TGTGCCAGCAGTTTAGTCGGAACGAACACCGGGGAGCTGTTTTTT | CASSLVGTNTGELFF
TRBJ1-2 | TRBV5-1 | many | . | TGCGCCAGCAGCATTTTAGAGGGGGGAAGATATGGCTACACCTTC | CASSILEGGRYGYTF
TRBJ2-2 | TRBV12-3/TRBV12-4 | many | . | TGCGCCAGCGGGTACACCGGGGAGCTGTTTTTT | CASGYTGELFF
TRBJ1-5 | TRBV19 | many | . | TGTGCCAGTAGTCTTGGGACCCGGGATCAGCCCCAGCATTTT | CASSLGTRDQPQHF
TRBJ2-7 | TRBV10-3 | . | . | TGTGCCATCATTTTTCGGAGCGGACACTCCTACGAGCAGTACTTC | CAIIFRSGHSYEQYF
TRBJ2-5 | TRBV20-1 | many | . | TGCAGTGCTAGTTTGGACACGGAAGAGACCCAGTACTTC | CSASLDTEETQYF
TRBJ2-5 | TRBV6-1 | . | . | TGTGCCAGCGGACCCAGGAGGGGATTAGAAGAGACCCAGTACTTC | CASGPRRGLEETQYF
TRBJ2-5 | TRBV12-3/TRBV12-4 | once | . | TGTGCCAGCAGTTTATCATTCGGCGAAGAGACCCAGTACTTC | CASSLSFGEETQYF
TRBJ2-7 | TRBV19 | few | TRBD2 | TGTGCCAGCAGTTCCCCGGGACTAGCGGACCGACCCTACGAGCAGTACTTC | CASSSPGLADRPYEQYF
TRBJ2-5 | TRBV27 | many | TRBD1 | TGTGCCAGCAGTTTGTCTGGGACAGGGTATCGAGAGACCCAGTACTTC | CASSLSGTGYRETQYF